This is a list of T cell receptor beta chains from one sample in a study of blood T cell repertoires in COVID-19. TCRdb's table, derived via immunoSEQ multiplex PCR, lists solely in-frame clones and lacks some. The repertoire holds 200,000 or so clones, under 90% seen once, with 15% to 20% in the top ten. The sample consisted of peripheral blood. These receptor sequences come from a human donor in a cohort sampled during active COVID-19. Both conserved end residues are part of each CDR3. The D gene is left open where the match is weak. Where a row states a size, it is once, few, many or the class of an expanded clone; other rows omit it.

d_gene: .
v_gene: TRBV5-1
abundance: .
j_gene: TRBJ1-1
CDR3aa: CASSSGGGTVNTEAFF
CDR3nt: TGCGCCAGCAGCTCTGGGGGGGGCACCGTGAACACTGAAGCTTTCTTT

d_gene: .
v_gene: TRBV5-6
abundance: .
j_gene: TRBJ2-2
CDR3aa: CASSWTGVTGELFF
CDR3nt: TGTGCCAGCAGCTGGACGGGAGTAACCGGGGAGCTGTTTTTT

d_gene: .
v_gene: TRBV5-6
abundance: .
j_gene: TRBJ2-1
CDR3aa: CASSSASRSRNEQFF
CDR3nt: TGTGCCAGCAGCTCTGCTAGCAGATCGAGGAATGAGCAGTTCTTC

d_gene: TRBD2
v_gene: TRBV3-1/TRBV3-2
abundance: .
j_gene: TRBJ2-1
CDR3aa: CASSQEGASGQFF
CDR3nt: TGTGCCAGCAGCCAAGAAGGGGCTAGCGGGCAGTTCTTC

d_gene: .
v_gene: TRBV6-6
abundance: .
j_gene: TRBJ1-1
CDR3aa: CASSYSQGNTEAFF
CDR3nt: TGTGCCAGCAGTTACTCCCAGGGGAACACTGAAGCTTTCTTT

d_gene: TRBD1
v_gene: TRBV3-1/TRBV3-2
abundance: .
j_gene: TRBJ2-4
CDR3aa: CASSQVGQEIAKNIQYF
CDR3nt: TGTGCCAGCAGCCAAGTTGGACAGGAGATAGCCAAAAACATTCAGTACTTC

d_gene: .
v_gene: TRBV6-5
abundance: .
j_gene: TRBJ1-1
CDR3aa: CASSYLAENTEAFF
CDR3nt: TGTGCCAGCAGTTACTTAGCCGAGAACACTGAAGCTTTCTTT

d_gene: TRBD1
v_gene: TRBV6-5
abundance: .
j_gene: TRBJ2-6
CDR3aa: CASRTGVSGANVLTF
CDR3nt: TGTGCCAGCAGAACAGGGGTCTCTGGGGCCAACGTCCTGACTTTC

d_gene: .
v_gene: TRBV18
abundance: .
j_gene: TRBJ1-2
CDR3aa: CASSPLRGNNYGYTF
CDR3nt: TGTGCCAGCTCACCACTGAGGGGGAACAACTATGGCTACACCTTC

d_gene: TRBD2
v_gene: TRBV2
abundance: .
j_gene: TRBJ2-5
CDR3aa: CASRAMTSGGPPQYF
CDR3nt: TGTGCCAGCAGGGCTATGACTAGCGGGGGACCTCCCCAGTACTTC

d_gene: TRBD1
v_gene: TRBV24-1
abundance: .
j_gene: TRBJ1-5
CDR3aa: CATSDGQGGYNQPQHF
CDR3nt: TGTGCCACCAGTGATGGACAGGGAGGGTACAATCAGCCCCAGCATTTT

d_gene: .
v_gene: TRBV7-2
abundance: once
j_gene: TRBJ2-7
CDR3aa: CASSHLTGEQYF
CDR3nt: TGTGCCAGCAGCCATCTAACGGGCGAGCAGTACTTC

d_gene: TRBD2
v_gene: TRBV15
abundance: .
j_gene: TRBJ2-2
CDR3aa: CATSRDTGLVVAGSTGELFF
CDR3nt: TGTGCCACCAGCAGAGATACGGGCCTGGTAGTAGCGGGAAGCACCGGGGAGCTGTTTTTT

d_gene: .
v_gene: TRBV10-3
abundance: .
j_gene: TRBJ1-2
CDR3aa: CAISESRGGSGYTF
CDR3nt: TGTGCCATCAGTGAGTCGAGGGGGGGAAGCGGCTACACCTTC

d_gene: .
v_gene: TRBV7-9
abundance: .
j_gene: TRBJ1-4
CDR3aa: CAGDEGKGGNEKLFF
CDR3nt: TGTGCCGGGGACGAGGGGAAGGGAGGAAATGAAAAACTGTTTTTT

d_gene: .
v_gene: TRBV20-1
abundance: .
j_gene: TRBJ1-2
CDR3aa: CSASVPPGFFGYTF
CDR3nt: TGCAGTGCTAGTGTCCCACCAGGGTTCTTCGGCTACACCTTC

d_gene: TRBD1
v_gene: TRBV6-5
abundance: .
j_gene: TRBJ1-6
CDR3aa: CATGTGISPLHF
CDR3nt: TGTGCCACCGGGACAGGGATTTCACCCCTCCACTTT

d_gene: .
v_gene: TRBV18
abundance: .
j_gene: TRBJ1-5
CDR3aa: CASSPQGGGRNQPQHF
CDR3nt: TGTGCCAGCTCACCCCAAGGCGGAGGACGCAATCAGCCCCAGCATTTT

d_gene: .
v_gene: TRBV28
abundance: .
j_gene: TRBJ2-7
CDR3aa: CASSLDSLTYEQYF
CDR3nt: TGTGCCAGCAGTCTCGACAGCCTCACCTACGAGCAGTACTTC

d_gene: .
v_gene: TRBV4-2
abundance: .
j_gene: TRBJ2-1
CDR3aa: CASSQVVASSYNEQFF
CDR3nt: TGTGCCAGCAGCCAAGTAGTCGCAAGCTCCTACAATGAGCAGTTCTTC

d_gene: .
v_gene: TRBV11-2
abundance: .
j_gene: TRBJ1-2
CDR3aa: CASSLQTGGLSGYTF
CDR3nt: TGTGCCAGCAGCCTACAGACAGGAGGTCTCTCTGGCTACACCTTC

d_gene: TRBD2
v_gene: TRBV28
abundance: .
j_gene: TRBJ2-3
CDR3aa: CASASRGESTDTQYF
CDR3nt: TGTGCCAGCGCCTCGCGGGGGGAGAGCACAGATACGCAGTATTTT

d_gene: TRBD2
v_gene: TRBV6-1
abundance: .
j_gene: TRBJ2-2
CDR3aa: CASSELAGYTGELFF
CDR3nt: TGTGCCAGCAGTGAACTAGCGGGATACACCGGGGAGCTGTTTTTT

d_gene: .
v_gene: TRBV28
abundance: .
j_gene: TRBJ1-4
CDR3aa: CASSRLGTNEKLFF
CDR3nt: TGTGCCAGCAGCCGGCTAGGTACTAATGAAAAACTGTTTTTT

d_gene: .
v_gene: TRBV10-3
abundance: .
j_gene: TRBJ1-2
CDR3aa: CAISEGGELNYGYTF
CDR3nt: TGTGCCATCAGCGAGGGTGGGGAGCTCAACTATGGCTACACCTTC

d_gene: .
v_gene: TRBV28
abundance: .
j_gene: TRBJ2-3
CDR3aa: CASSPAAITDTQYF
CDR3nt: TGTGCCAGCAGCCCTGCAGCGATCACAGATACGCAGTATTTT

d_gene: .
v_gene: TRBV5-1
abundance: .
j_gene: TRBJ2-5
CDR3aa: CASSLVGGQETQYF
CDR3nt: TGCGCCAGCAGCTTGGTTGGCGGACAAGAGACCCAGTACTTC

d_gene: .
v_gene: TRBV28
abundance: .
j_gene: TRBJ1-4
CDR3aa: CASSLGGGLFF
CDR3nt: TGTGCCAGCAGTTTAGGGGGAGGGCTGTTTTTT